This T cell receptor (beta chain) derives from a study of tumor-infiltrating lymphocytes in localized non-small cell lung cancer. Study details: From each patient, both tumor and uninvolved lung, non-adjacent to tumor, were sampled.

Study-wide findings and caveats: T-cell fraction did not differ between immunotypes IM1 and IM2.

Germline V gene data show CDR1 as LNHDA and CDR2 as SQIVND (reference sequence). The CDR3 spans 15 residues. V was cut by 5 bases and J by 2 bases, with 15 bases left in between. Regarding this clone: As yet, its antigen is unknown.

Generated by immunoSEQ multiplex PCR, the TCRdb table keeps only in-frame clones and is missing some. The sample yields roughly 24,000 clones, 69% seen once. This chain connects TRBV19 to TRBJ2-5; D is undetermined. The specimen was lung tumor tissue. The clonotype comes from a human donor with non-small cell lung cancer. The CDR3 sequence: CASSFAALTQETQYF. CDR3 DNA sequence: TGTGCCAGTAGTTTCGCAGCTCTAACACAAGAGACCCAGTACTTC.